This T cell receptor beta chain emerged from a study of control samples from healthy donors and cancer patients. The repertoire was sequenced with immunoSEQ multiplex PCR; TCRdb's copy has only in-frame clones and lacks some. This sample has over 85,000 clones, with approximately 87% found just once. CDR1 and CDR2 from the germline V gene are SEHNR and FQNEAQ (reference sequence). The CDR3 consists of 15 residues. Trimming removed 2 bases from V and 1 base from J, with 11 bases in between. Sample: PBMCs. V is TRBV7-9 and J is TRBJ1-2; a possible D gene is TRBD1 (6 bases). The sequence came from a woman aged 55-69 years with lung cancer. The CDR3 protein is CASSLIPGDNYGYTF. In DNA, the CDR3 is TGTGCCAGCAGCTTAATCCCAGGGGATAACTATGGCTACACCTTC. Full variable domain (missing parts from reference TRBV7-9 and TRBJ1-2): DTGVSQNPRHKITKRGQNVTFRCDPISEHNRLYWYRQTLGQGPEFLTYFQNEAQLEKSRLLSDRFSAERPKGSFSTLEIQRTEQGDSAMYLCASSLIPGDNYGYTFGSGTRLTVV.